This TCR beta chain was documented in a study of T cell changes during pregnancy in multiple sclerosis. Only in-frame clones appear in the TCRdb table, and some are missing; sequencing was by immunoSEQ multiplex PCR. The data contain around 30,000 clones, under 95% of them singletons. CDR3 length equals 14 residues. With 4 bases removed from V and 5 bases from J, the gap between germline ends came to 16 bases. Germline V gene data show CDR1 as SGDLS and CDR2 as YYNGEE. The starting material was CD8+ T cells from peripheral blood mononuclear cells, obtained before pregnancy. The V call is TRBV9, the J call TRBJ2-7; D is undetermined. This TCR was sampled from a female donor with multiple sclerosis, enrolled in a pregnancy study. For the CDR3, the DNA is TGTGCCAGCAGCCCTTTATTAGCAGTTCACGAGCAGTACTTC. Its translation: CASSPLLAVHEQYF.